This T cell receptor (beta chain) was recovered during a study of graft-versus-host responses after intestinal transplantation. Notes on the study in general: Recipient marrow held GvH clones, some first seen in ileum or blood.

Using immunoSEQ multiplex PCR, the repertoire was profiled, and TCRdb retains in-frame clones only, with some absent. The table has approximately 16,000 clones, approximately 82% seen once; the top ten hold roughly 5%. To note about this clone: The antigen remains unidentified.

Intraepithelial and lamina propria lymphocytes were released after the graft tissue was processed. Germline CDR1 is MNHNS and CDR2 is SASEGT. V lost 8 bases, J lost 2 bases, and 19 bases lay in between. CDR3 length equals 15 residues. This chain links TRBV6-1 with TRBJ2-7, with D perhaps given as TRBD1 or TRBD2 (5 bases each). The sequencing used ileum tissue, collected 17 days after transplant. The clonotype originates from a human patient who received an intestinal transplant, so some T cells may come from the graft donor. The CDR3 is CASELAGDGTYEQYF. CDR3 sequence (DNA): TGTGCCAGCGAACTCGCCGGGGACGGGACCTACGAGCAGTACTTC.